The 8 T cell receptor beta chains reported below all come from one sample, sequenced in a study of blood T cell repertoires in COVID-19. Only in-frame clones appear in the TCRdb table, and some are missing; sequencing was by immunoSEQ multiplex PCR. Of 35,000 to 45,000 clones listed, approximately 94% were seen once; the top ten hold approximately 0.37%. The specimen sequenced was peripheral blood. The receptor set was obtained from a man aged 50 to 60 with COVID-19, enrolled during active disease.

This clone was recorded once. The chain employs TRBV9 and TRBJ1-6, with D tentatively TRBD1 (6 bases). The CDR3 is 13 amino acids. With 4 bases removed from V and 10 bases from J, the gap between germline ends came to 12 bases. The V gene's germline CDR1 is SGDLS and CDR2 YYNGEE. This CDR3 reads CASSLDSESPLHF. The CDR3 DNA reads TGTGCCAGCAGCTTGGACAGCGAGTCACCCCTCCACTTT.

V usage is TRBV27 and J usage is TRBJ1-5; the match to TRBD1 covers 7 bases. This CDR3 has 15 amino acids. Trimming took 0 bases from V and 4 from J; bases not matched to a gene: 3. Germline CDR1 and CDR2: MNHEY and SMNVEV (reference sequence). CDR3 coding DNA: TGTGCCAGCAGTTTATCGCCACAGGGGAATCAGCCCCAGCATTTT. Encoded protein: CASSLSPQGNQPQHF.

The chain couples TRBV5-1 to TRBJ1-4, with 8 bases fitting TRBD1. This CDR3 is 16 amino acids long. Germline values: CDR1 SGHRS, CDR2 YFSETQ. Unmatched junction bases numbered 8, after V lost 4 bases and J lost 3 bases. CDR3 sequence: CASSLGQALSNEKLFF. CDR3 nucleotides: TGCGCCAGCAGCCTGGGACAGGCCCTCTCTAATGAAAAACTGTTTTTT.

The chain recombines TRBV3-1 (or the pseudogene TRBV3-2) with TRBJ1-3; 11 bases are a match to TRBD1. The CDR3 sequence is 15 residues long. From germline, CDR1 is LGHDT and CDR2 YNNKEL (reference sequence). Unmatched junction bases numbered 1, after V lost 4 bases and J lost 2 bases. CDR3 protein: CASSLGQGAGNTIYF. The CDR3 nucleotides read TGTGCCAGCAGCCTGGGACAGGGGGCTGGAAACACCATATATTTT.

This clone was picked up one time. The rearrangement joins TRBV6-5 to TRBJ2-2; tentatively, D is TRBD1 (6 bases). The CDR3 extends over 15 amino acids. Germline-derived CDR1 and CDR2 are MNHEY and SVGAGI. Deletions cut 7 bases from V and 2 bases from J, with 14 bases between. As DNA, the CDR3 is TGTGCCAGCATCCGGACAGATCCAAACACCGGGGAGCTGTTTTTT. Translated: CASIRTDPNTGELFF.

The gene calls are TRBV21-1 and TRBJ1-1; the D segment call TRBD1 is taken from the table without a DNA check. TRBV21-1 counts as a pseudogene. This CDR3 is 16 amino acids long. The chain's CDR3 is CASSKARTGGLTEAFF. In DNA form, the CDR3 reads TGTGCCAGCAGCAAAGCGAGGACAGGGGGCCTCACTGAAGCTTTCTTT.

V gene TRBV6-2 or TRBV6-3 combines with J gene TRBJ1-1; D not certain. This CDR3 has 11 amino acids. The germline gives CDR1 MNHEY, CDR2 SVGEGT. V gave up 2 bases and J gave up 9 bases, with 7 bases separating them. This chain's CDR3 is CASSYAGKAFF. The CDR3 bases are TGTGCCAGCAGTTACGCGGGGAAAGCTTTCTTT.

This clone was counted once. The chain recombines TRBV11-3 with TRBJ2-7; 9 nucleotides match TRBD2. The CDR3 contains 19 residues. The germline V gene encodes CDR1 SGHNT and CDR2 YENEEA. The J segment lost 0 bases and the V segment lost 3 bases, leaving 15 bases of the junction unmatched. The CDR3 nucleotides read TGTGCCAGCAGCTTCGGGGGTAGCGGGAGAGATTACTACTCCTACGAGCAGTACTTC. Translation gives CASSFGGSGRDYYSYEQYF.